This T cell receptor (beta chain) emerged from a study of tumor and adjacent non-tumor tissue in lung cancer. Study details: Patients were aged about 31 to 85, approximately ten men and a handful of women, stage I to III. General study findings and limits: TCR diversity was significantly greater in tumor than normal lung tissue. Normal lung showed higher cumulative top 100 clone frequency than tumor.

The CDR3 spans 15 residues. The germline V gene has CDR1 SQVTM and CDR2 ANQGSEA. V lost 6 bases and J 8 bases, leaving 25 bases between the germline ends. The template was RNA from unsorted bulk tissue. The normal lung tissue was taken more than 3 cm from the tumor edge. Between August and November 2014, newly diagnosed, chemotherapy-naive lung cancer patients underwent thoracic surgery in China. The library came from three nested PCR rounds adapted from ARM-PCR protocols. TCRdb itself ran the multiplex PCR reads through MiXCR, one entry per CDR3 protein. The table includes 90,000 to 120,000 distinct CDR3 sequences, 55% to 65% detected once. In the case of this clonotype: Antigen unknown.

The receptor's source is a man younger than 40 with non-small cell lung cancer. The chain couples TRBV29-1 to TRBJ1-2; no clear D. The source material was distant non-tumor lung tissue. CDR3 sequence: CSVDVTRAILGGYTF. CDR3 coding DNA: TGCAGCGTCGATGTGACAAGGGCGATCCTGGGAGGCTACACCTTC.